The following is a T cell receptor beta chain sequence with its context. This clone was observed a handful of times. The target of this receptor is not known. Per-nucleotide qualities are absent, and no much larger clonotype sits a single base away. V is cut by 0 bases and J by 0 bases, and the space between the germline ends is 23 bases. Including the terminal cysteine and phenylalanine, the CDR3 comprises 20 residues. Of all the DNA, just the CDR3 is kept, 60 bases in frame from base 1. The germline V gene gives CDR1 as SGHVS and CDR2 as FQNEAQ. The immunoSEQ Assay, a bias-controlled multiplex PCR, was used to amplify TCRbeta CDR3 regions from genomic DNA. Concerning the study's data processing: The number of nucleated cells in each sample was estimated by amplification of reference gene primers within the assay. To quantify the absolute abundance of each unique TCRbeta CDR3 rearrangement, sequence reads were collapsed and filtered. For each sample, productive Simpson clonality was calculated by taking the square root of Simpson's diversity index across productive rearrangements. TCRdb re-hosts the immuneACCESS table, in-frame sequences only. Its copies lack some clones; in the studies checked, an unresolved V gene accounts for under half of them, and the cause for the rest is not known. V, J and clone size reflect that table, while D and trimming were determined from the DNA. Counted in this sample were about 210,000 clones; about 84% of them appeared once. About 7.8% of the sample is in the top ten clones.

These data come from a study of blood T cell repertoires in COVID-19 (dated by TCRdb to the early 2020s). Context from the whole study: The collaborator samples originated in the United States, Italy and Spain and spanned the acute and convalescent phases of COVID-19. The prospective study material was composed of cDNA or gDNA derived from T cells, B-cell-depleted T cells, or PBMCs. The dataset comprised deeply sampled blood TCRbeta repertoires from subjects exposed to, actively infected with, or recovered from COVID-19. A freely available public database, intended as a resource for researchers studying the immune response to SARS-CoV-2, is where the repertoires were released. Samples were obtained from the ongoing ImmuneRACE study (first 160 participants) and from about 1,300 subjects provided by 6 global collaborators. Sample metadata almost always included a de-identified subject ID, COVID-19 status, age in years and sex. Where available, HLA class I and class II types were taken from metadata supplied by the sample provider and were not determined by assay-based typing. Broad study findings and their caveats: How much clinical and demographic metadata was included differed by source and by participant, and the metadata was provided uncurated.

One collaborating source in Seattle enrolled patients during active infection and followed them longitudinally through the course of disease. The collaborating institutions used their own protocols to collect whole blood in K2EDTA tubes. For TCRbeta analysis, collaborator samples were shipped as frozen whole blood, as isolated PBMCs, or as DNA extracted from either sample type. The chain links TRBV7-8 with TRBJ1-2; the D gene is possibly TRBD1, with 6 bases matching. The TCR sequence derives from a woman older than 75 with COVID-19, enrolled during active disease. The specimen was peripheral blood. CDR3 sequence: CASSLAVFRTQGVSNYGYTF. In nucleotide form, the sequence is TGTGCCAGCAGCTTAGCTGTTTTTAGGACACAGGGCGTTTCTAACTATGGCTACACCTTC. Where the CDR3 stops, the reference TRBV7-8 and TRBJ1-2 genes take over; the full variable domain is GAGVSQSPRYKVAKRGQDVALRCDPISGHVSLFWYQQALGQGPEFLTYFQNEAQLDKSGLPSDRFFAERPEGSVSTLKIQRTQQEDSAVYLCASSLAVFRTQGVSNYGYTFGSGTRLTVV.